Below, 5 T cell receptor beta chains from the same sample are listed, as sequenced in a study of blood T cell repertoires in COVID-19. Libraries were prepared by immunoSEQ multiplex PCR; TCRdb keeps only in-frame clonotypes and omits some of them. The table shows 200,000 to 250,000 clones, with 65% to 85% occurring only once. The sample comprised PBMCs or T cells enriched from blood (not recorded which). Receptors originate from a woman aged 35 to 49 with acute COVID-19.

The chain is built from TRBV13 and TRBJ2-7; D is possibly TRBD2 (5 bases). Germline V gives CDR1 PRHDT, CDR2 FYEKMQ (reference sequence). V lost 0 bases and J lost 3, with 9 bases in between. CDR3 length: 14 residues. CDR3 DNA: TGTGCCAGCAGCTTAGGGTCAGAGGGCTACGAGCAGTACTTC. It specifies CASSLGSEGYEQYF.

The V and J genes are TRBV14 and TRBJ2-6; weak D call: TRBD2 (5 bases). Trimming shortened V by 0 bases and J by 3 bases, and 9 bases separated the two germline ends. The CDR3 covers 16 residues. Germline lookup yields CDR1 SGHDN and CDR2 FVKESK. The CDR3 sequence is CASSQDPGFGANVLTF. The CDR3, as DNA: TGTGCCAGCAGCCAAGATCCGGGGTTTGGGGCCAACGTCCTGACTTTC. The variable domain in full, completed from reference TRBV14 and TRBJ2-6, reads EAGVTQFPSHSVIEKGQTVTLRCDPISGHDNLYWYRRVMGKEIKFLLHFVKESKQDESGMPNNRFLAERTGGTYSTLKVQPAELEDSGVYFCASSQDPGFGANVLTFGAGSRLTVL.

The chain combines TRBV5-4 with TRBJ2-7; 9 bases are shared with TRBD2. There are 16 residues in the CDR3. Looked up from germline, CDR1 is SGHNT and CDR2 is YYREEE (reference sequence). Unmatched junction bases numbered 14, after V lost 4 bases and J lost 6 bases. The CDR3, as DNA: TGTGCCAGCAGCGTTAAGGGGACTAGCAGCGTCTCCGAGCAGTACTTC. This sequence encodes CASSVKGTSSVSEQYF.

The J gene is TRBJ2-1, the V gene TRBV4-2, with TRBD2 matching 8 bases. Trimming took 4 bases from V and 7 from J; bases not matched to a gene: 12. This CDR3 is built from 16 residues. CDR1 is LGHNA and CDR2 is YNFKEQ in the germline V gene. The chain's CDR3 is CASSPETAGDYNEQFF. The CDR3 bases are TGTGCCAGCAGCCCCGAAACAGCGGGAGATTATAATGAGCAGTTCTTC.

V is TRBV6-5 and J is TRBJ1-1; 9 nucleotides agree with TRBD1. This CDR3 is 15 amino acids long. CDR1 MNHEY and CDR2 SVGAGI come from the germline V gene. The V gene end was trimmed by 2 bases and the J gene end by 4 bases; junction bases not matched to a gene: 5. The CDR3 spells CASSYRQGEVTEAFF. DNA for the CDR3: TGTGCCAGCAGTTACCGACAGGGGGAGGTCACTGAAGCTTTCTTT.